Following are 14 T cell receptor beta chains from one sample sequenced in a study of PD-L1 blockade in urothelial cancer. Repertoires were generated with immunoSEQ multiplex PCR, while TCRdb's copy carries only in-frame clones and drops some. The table lists 45,000 to 50,000 clones, 79% of them singletons, with about 10% in the top ten. The sample's time point: pretreatment peripheral blood. The sample consisted of PBMCs, taken around atezolizumab (anti-PD-L1) treatment. The receptor source for this set is a man in his 70s with urothelial cancer.

V and J are TRBV9 and TRBJ2-7; 9 bases match TRBD1. The trim removed 2 bases at V and 3 bases at J, leaving 3 bases unmatched. The CDR3 length is 14 residues. Per the germline V gene, CDR1 is SGDLS and CDR2 is YYNGEE. CDR3 in amino acids: CASSVGTGFYEQYF. CDR3 sequence (DNA): TGTGCCAGCAGCGTCGGGACAGGGTTCTACGAGCAGTACTTC.

The V and J genes are TRBV5-1 and TRBJ2-7, with TRBD1 as a possible D gene (5 bases). Germline V gene data show CDR1 as SGHRS and CDR2 as YFSETQ. Trimming stripped 4 bases from V and 1 base from J, with 9 bases between. The CDR3 consists of 13 residues. CDR3 coding DNA: TGCGCCAGCAGCCCAGGGATTTCCTACGAGCAGTACTTC. Protein sequence: CASSPGISYEQYF.

The chain employs TRBV27 and TRBJ1-2; no reliable D call. Per the germline V gene, CDR1 is MNHEY and CDR2 is SMNVEV (reference sequence). This CDR3 contains 15 residues. V lost 2 bases to trimming and J lost 3 bases, with 13 bases between them. The CDR3 DNA is TGTGCCAGCAGTTTAAGCCCTGGAGCTTACTATGGCTACACCTTC. It encodes CASSLSPGAYYGYTF.

The CDR3, as DNA: TGTGCCTGGAGGCCCACAGGGGGCGAGGACACCGGGGAGCTGTTTTTT. It yields the protein CAWRPTGGEDTGELFF. The V and J genes are TRBV30 and TRBJ2-2, with 9 bases fitting TRBD1. Germline CDR1 is GTSNPN and CDR2 is SVGIG (reference sequence). The CDR3 spans 16 residues. V shed 3 bases, J shed 3 bases, and the junction held 8 bases outside the gene matches.

This clone came up once. V and J are TRBV10-1 and TRBJ2-1; unclear D gene. In germline, CDR1 is WNHNN, CDR2 SYGVQD (reference sequence). V was trimmed by 2 bases and J by 5 bases, leaving 10 bases between them. The CDR3 is 14 residues long. In DNA, the CDR3 is TGCGCCAGCAGTGAGGTTGAAGCCCACAATGAGCAGTTCTTC. Translating gives CASSEVEAHNEQFF.

The chain combines TRBV6-6 with TRBJ2-5; TRBD1 is a possible D gene (5 bases). The V end lost 7 bases, the J end lost 5 bases, and 14 bases lay between the germline ends. Germline V lookup: CDR1 MNHNY, CDR2 SVGAGI (reference sequence). The CDR3 is 13 residues long. CDR3: CASTRSGLETQYF. CDR3 nucleotide sequence: TGTGCCAGCACCAGGTCAGGGCTGGAGACCCAGTACTTC.

The chain joins TRBV28 to TRBJ1-1; TRBD1 might be the D (5 bases). Per germline, CDR1 MDHEN and CDR2 SYDVKM. There are 15 residues in the CDR3. V was clipped by 2 bases and J by 4 bases, with 14 bases between them. CDR3 region: CASSLEGAVGTEAFF. DNA for the CDR3: TGTGCCAGCAGTTTAGAAGGGGCAGTGGGCACTGAAGCTTTCTTT.

The chain carries TRBV5-6 and TRBJ2-4; TRBD1 matches 8 bases. J gave up 8 bases and V 1 base, and 8 bases lay outside the gene matches. Germline CDR1 reads SGHDT; CDR2 reads YYEEEE. This CDR3 region has 15 residues. The CDR3 is CASSLWETGVDIQYF. CDR3 nucleotide sequence: TGTGCCAGCAGCTTGTGGGAGACAGGGGTGGACATTCAGTACTTC. Together with reference TRBV5-6 and TRBJ2-4, the CDR3 gives the full variable domain: DAGVTQSPTHLIKTRGQQVTLRCSPKSGHDTVSWYQQALGQGPQFIFQYYEEEERQRGNFPDRFSGHQFPNYSSELNVNALLLGDSALYLCASSLWETGVDIQYFGAGTRLSVL.

The rearrangement joins TRBV5-1 to TRBJ2-7; 12 nucleotides match TRBD2. The CDR3 length is 15 residues. Germline CDR1 reads SGHRS; CDR2 reads YFSETQ. V shed 3 bases, J shed 5 bases, and the junction held 6 bases outside the gene matches. CDR3 region: CASSWRTSGTDEQYF. The CDR3, as DNA: TGCGCCAGCAGCTGGAGGACTAGCGGGACCGACGAGCAGTACTTC.

The V call is TRBV7-3, the J call TRBJ2-6; a weak D match, TRBD2 (6 bases). The germline CDR1 and CDR2 sequences are SGHTA and FQGTGA. Trimming took 1 base from V and 2 from J, leaving 9 bases between them. This CDR3 has 16 residues. The CDR3 protein is CASSLRAGPGANVLTF. CDR3 in DNA: TGTGCCAGCAGCTTAAGGGCGGGACCTGGGGCCAACGTCCTGACTTTC.

This clone was seen a handful of times. The chain employs TRBV21-1 and TRBJ2-7; TRBD2 was called by the table and not checked on the DNA. TRBV21-1 is described as a pseudogene. This CDR3 is built from 16 residues. The CDR3 DNA sequence: TGTGCCAGCAGCAAAGTTATCGGGAGGAACTCCTACGAGCAGTACTTC. Translation: CASSKVIGRNSYEQYF.

This clone was detected only a few times. The rearrangement links TRBV27 to TRBJ2-7; perhaps TRBD2 as D (7 bases). Deletions cut 4 bases from V and 4 bases from J, with 17 bases between. Germline V lookup: CDR1 MNHEY, CDR2 SMNVEV (reference sequence). CDR3 length: 15 amino acids. CDR3 loop: CASSSRGAQAYEQYF. The CDR3 DNA reads as TGTGCCAGCAGTTCCCGGGGGGCCCAGGCTTACGAGCAGTACTTC.

In its sample, this clone was seen a few times. The chain links TRBV5-4 to TRBJ2-3; TRBD2 aligns across 8 bases. The CDR3 has 16 amino acids. Germline V lookup: CDR1 SGHNT, CDR2 YYREEE (reference sequence). V lost 4 bases, J lost 0 bases, and 7 bases stayed unmatched. In DNA, the CDR3 is TGTGCCAGCAGCCTCACTCTAGCGGGCAGCACAGATACGCAGTATTTT. Protein product: CASSLTLAGSTDTQYF.

V gene TRBV2 combines with J gene TRBJ2-3, with TRBD2 as a possible D gene (6 bases). CDR1 and CDR2 (germline): SNHLY, FYNNEI. The CDR3 runs to 12 residues. V shed 6 bases and J shed 7 bases, with 11 bases lying between them. CDR3 nucleotides: TGTGCCAGCAGCCAGGAGGGGTATACGCAGTATTTT. This sequence encodes CASSQEGYTQYF.